Presented here are 23 T cell receptor beta chains from one specimen sequenced in a study of shared clonotypes between healthy human individuals. Clones were sequenced by immunoSEQ multiplex PCR, and TCRdb holds only the in-frame ones, with some missing. The sample lists approximately 700,000 clones; about three quarters were seen once. The specimen was memory CD4+ T cells sorted from blood. Subset indicated: CD45RA-negative fraction. The source is a woman aged 25 to 39 in good health.

The chain carries TRBV18 and TRBJ2-4, with 9 bases identical to TRBD2. The germline V gene encodes CDR1 KGHSH and CDR2 LQKENI. CDR3 size: 16 residues. V was clipped by 4 bases and J by 0 bases; unmatched bases: 4. The CDR3 sequence: CASSQTLAGAKNIQYF. For the CDR3, the DNA is TGTGCCAGCTCACAAACACTAGCGGGAGCCAAAAACATTCAGTACTTC.

The chain combines TRBV10-1 with TRBJ2-1; D gene uncertain. V was clipped by 2 bases and J by 7 bases, with 6 bases between them. Germline V gene data show CDR1 as WNHNN and CDR2 as SYGVQD (reference sequence). The CDR3 length is 12 residues. The CDR3 DNA sequence: TGCGCCAGCAGTGAGCGGGTGAATGAGCAGTTCTTC. Translated, it gives CASSERVNEQFF.

The V and J genes are TRBV5-6 and TRBJ2-6; D is perhaps TRBD2 (5 bases). The germline V gene encodes CDR1 SGHDT and CDR2 YYEEEE. This CDR3 is built from 15 residues. V dropped 2 bases and J dropped 6 bases, with 12 bases sitting between them. The CDR3 reads CASSFESGEANVLTF. The CDR3 nucleotides read TGTGCCAGCAGCTTTGAGAGCGGTGAGGCCAACGTCCTGACTTTC.

This chain joins TRBV5-1 and TRBJ2-1; D is possibly TRBD1 (6 bases). The CDR3 contains 15 residues. Looked up from germline, CDR1 is SGHRS and CDR2 is YFSETQ. The V and J ends lost 4 bases and 8 bases respectively, with 19 bases between them. The CDR3 protein is CASSLYGQPGDEQFF. The CDR3 bases are TGCGCCAGCAGCCTCTACGGACAGCCCGGCGATGAGCAGTTCTTC.

V and J are TRBV11-2 and TRBJ2-3; D is unclear. The V end was cut by 2 bases, the J end by 4 bases, with 7 bases between. Germline lookup yields CDR1 SGHAT and CDR2 FQNNGV. CDR3 length equals 13 residues. CDR3 bases: TGTGCCAGCAGCTTATTTGGGGCAGATACGCAGTATTTT. It encodes CASSLFGADTQYF.

This rearrangement joins TRBV19 to TRBJ2-3; 8 bases match TRBD2. CDR1 and CDR2 from the germline V gene are LNHDA and SQIVND (reference sequence). Losses at the gene ends were 4 bases for V and 6 bases for J; bases not matched to a gene: 9. CDR3 size: 15 residues. CDR3 coding DNA: TGTGCCAGTAGTACCGATCTAGCGGGCGGGGATACGCAGTATTTT. This translates into CASSTDLAGGDTQYF.

This clone was seen only a few times. The chain has TRBV5-1 and TRBJ1-1, with TRBD1 matching 7 bases. CDR3 length equals 16 residues. J lost 0 bases, V lost 4 bases, and 9 bases had no gene match. Germline V gene sequence: CDR1 SGHRS, CDR2 YFSETQ. The CDR3 nucleotides read TGCGCCAGCAGCAGGGGGCAGTTCCAGATGAACACTGAAGCTTTCTTT. Protein: CASSRGQFQMNTEAFF.

The V call is TRBV28, the J call TRBJ1-1, with 7 bases lining up with TRBD1. V dropped 3 bases and J dropped 1; count of bases not matched to a gene: 11. The CDR3 sequence is 17 residues long. Germline V gene lookup returns CDR1 MDHEN and CDR2 SYDVKM. DNA for the CDR3: TGTGCCAGCAGTTTTCCGTCTTTCCGGGACAGGAACACTGAAGCTTTCTTT. This sequence encodes CASSFPSFRDRNTEAFF.

The rearrangement joins TRBV19 to TRBJ2-7, with D tentatively TRBD1 (6 bases). Trimming shortened V by 4 bases and J by 2 bases, and 15 bases separated the two germline ends. Per germline, CDR1 LNHDA and CDR2 SQIVND (reference sequence). There are 15 residues in the CDR3. The CDR3 nucleotides are TGTGCCAGTAGTACGCGACAGGTATGGGCCTACGAGCAGTACTTC. As protein: CASSTRQVWAYEQYF.

The V gene is TRBV28, the J gene TRBJ1-4; perhaps TRBD1 as D (5 bases). In germline, CDR1 is MDHEN, CDR2 SYDVKM. V lost 4 bases and J lost 7, with 13 bases in between. The CDR3 is 14 amino acids. The CDR3 spells CASSSSGAGEKLFF. For the CDR3, the DNA is TGTGCCAGCAGTTCCTCCGGGGCAGGTGAAAAACTGTTTTTT.

The CDR3 protein is CAISESFGAGEKLFF. CDR3 DNA sequence: TGTGCCATCAGTGAGTCGTTTGGGGCCGGCGAAAAACTGTTTTTT. V is TRBV10-3 and J is TRBJ1-4; D might be TRBD1 (5 bases). V shed 0 bases and J shed 8 bases, with 13 bases lying between them. The CDR3 has 15 amino acids. The germline V gene has CDR1 ENHRY and CDR2 SYGVKD.

The chain links TRBV2 to TRBJ2-5; possible D gene TRBD2, 7 bases. Germline V gene sequence: CDR1 SNHLY, CDR2 FYNNEI. V gave up 7 bases and J gave up 4 bases, with 16 bases separating them. The CDR3 has 14 residues. The CDR3 protein is CASTVGGRAETQYF. Written as DNA, the CDR3 is TGTGCCAGCACCGTAGGGGGGAGGGCAGAGACCCAGTACTTC.

The chain links TRBV20-1 to TRBJ2-4; weak D call: TRBD1 (6 bases). Trimming removed 5 bases from V and 6 bases from J, with 8 bases in between. Germline V gene data show CDR1 as DFQATT and CDR2 as SNEGSKA (reference sequence). This CDR3 is 11 amino acids long. CDR3: CSAPRGNIQYF. Written as DNA, the CDR3 is TGCAGTGCTCCCAGGGGAAACATTCAGTACTTC.

The V and J genes are TRBV5-1 and TRBJ2-5; D remains unclear. Trimming took off 0 bases at V and 2 bases at J, with 5 bases between the two ends. The CDR3 consists of 13 residues. Germline V gene sequence: CDR1 SGHRS, CDR2 YFSETQ. Here the CDR3 reads CASSLALQETQYF. The CDR3, as DNA: TGCGCCAGCAGCTTGGCCCTACAAGAGACCCAGTACTTC.

The chain has TRBV11-2 and TRBJ1-4, with D possibly being TRBD1 (5 bases). The CDR3 has 13 amino acids. Trimming removed 6 bases at V and 10 bases at J, with 15 bases between. Germline CDR1 and CDR2: SGHAT and FQNNGV. The CDR3 reads CASSSDTGGKLFF. CDR3 DNA: TGTGCCAGCAGTTCGGACACGGGGGGAAAACTGTTTTTT.

This sequence joins TRBV21-1 and TRBJ1-5. TRBV21-1 is given as a pseudogene. The CDR3 loop spans 11 amino acids. The DNA for the CDR3 is TGTGCCACCCTAGGGAACCGGCCCCAGCATTTT. As protein: CATLGNRPQHF.

The chain couples TRBV6-1 to TRBJ1-1; D uncertain. The CDR3 loop spans 14 amino acids. V was trimmed by 4 bases and J by 0 bases, leaving 9 bases between them. Germline V CDR1 and CDR2: MNHNS, SASEGT. DNA of the CDR3: TGTGCCAGCAGTGTGGGTAGGCTGAACACTGAAGCTTTCTTT. Protein: CASSVGRLNTEAFF.

The genes are TRBV6-5 and TRBJ2-2; D is uncertain. The CDR3 runs to 13 residues. Trimming took off 6 bases at V and 3 bases at J, with 8 bases between the two ends. The germline V gene has CDR1 MNHEY and CDR2 SVGAGI. CDR3 in DNA: TGTGCCAGCAGCCGGCGGTACACCGGGGAGCTGTTTTTT. Its translation: CASSRRYTGELFF.

V usage is TRBV5-1 and J usage is TRBJ2-5; tentatively, D is TRBD2 (6 bases). Germline lookup yields CDR1 SGHRS and CDR2 YFSETQ. The CDR3 sequence is 14 residues long. With 5 bases removed from V and 4 bases from J, the gap between germline ends came to 15 bases. The CDR3 region is CASSKISGGETQYF. In DNA form, the CDR3 reads TGCGCCAGCAGTAAGATATCCGGGGGAGAGACCCAGTACTTC. The whole variable domain, remainder taken from reference TRBV5-1 and TRBJ2-5, is KAGVTQTPRYLIKTRGQQVTLSCSPISGHRSVSWYQQTPGQGLQFLFEYFSETQRNKGNFPGRFSGRQFSNSRSEMNVSTLELGDSALYLCASSKISGGETQYFGPGTRLLVL.

Concerning this clone: This may be a read error, as it is one base from a much larger clone. The identical CDR3 is also encoded by other nucleotide sequences in the sample. V gene TRBV19 combines with J gene TRBJ2-7; perhaps TRBD1 as D (6 bases). Germline lookup yields CDR1 LNHDA and CDR2 SQIVND (reference sequence). This CDR3 contains 14 residues. The germline V and J ends were trimmed by 6 bases and 5 bases, with 17 bases remaining between them. The chain's CDR3 is CASSKGQGIDEQYF. CDR3 DNA sequence: TGTGCCAGTAGCAAGGGGCAGGGGATAGACGAGCAGTACTTC.

The sample holds one count of this clone. This chain uses TRBV10-3 with TRBJ2-5; no definite D call. Trimming stripped 3 bases from V and 4 bases from J, with 15 bases between. Germline assignment: CDR1 ENHRY and CDR2 SYGVKD. The CDR3 has 15 amino acids. CDR3 bases: TGTGCCATCAGTGATGGTCAGGAACGGATAGAGACCCAGTACTTC. It codes for CAISDGQERIETQYF.

This clone occurred a few times. This chain joins TRBV30 and TRBJ1-1; the D gene is possibly TRBD1 (5 bases). CDR1 GTSNPN and CDR2 SVGIG come from the germline V gene (reference sequence). The CDR3 loop spans 16 amino acids. V gave up 1 base and J gave up 0 bases, with 15 bases separating them. The CDR3 here is CAWSACEWDLNTEAFF. Here the CDR3 DNA reads TGTGCCTGGAGTGCTTGCGAGTGGGACTTGAACACTGAAGCTTTCTTT.

The rearrangement links TRBV7-9 to TRBJ1-1; 9 nucleotides line up with TRBD1. The germline V gene has CDR1 SEHNR and CDR2 FQNEAQ (reference sequence). The CDR3 has 14 amino acids. The V gene end was trimmed by 4 bases and the J gene end by 5 bases; junction bases not matched to a gene: 5. The CDR3 region is CASSSQGAETEAFF. For the CDR3, the DNA is TGTGCCAGCAGCTCACAGGGGGCAGAAACTGAAGCTTTCTTT.